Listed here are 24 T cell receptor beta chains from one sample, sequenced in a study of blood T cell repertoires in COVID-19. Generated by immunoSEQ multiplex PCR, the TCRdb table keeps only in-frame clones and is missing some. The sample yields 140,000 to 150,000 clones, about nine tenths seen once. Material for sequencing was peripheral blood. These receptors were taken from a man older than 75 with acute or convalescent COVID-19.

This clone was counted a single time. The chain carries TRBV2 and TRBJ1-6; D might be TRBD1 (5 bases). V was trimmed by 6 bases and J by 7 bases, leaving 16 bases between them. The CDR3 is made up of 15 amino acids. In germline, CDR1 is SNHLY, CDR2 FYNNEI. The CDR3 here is CASSVNARVNSPLHF. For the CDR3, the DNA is TGTGCCAGCAGCGTAAATGCCAGGGTAAATTCACCCCTCCACTTT.

The CDR3 region has the DNA TGTGCCAGCAGAGGGCAGGGTGCTTCACCCCTCCACTTT. Its protein product is CASRGQGASPLHF. The chain recombines TRBV6-5 with TRBJ1-6; TRBD1 is a possible D gene (5 bases). Germline assignment: CDR1 MNHEY and CDR2 SVGAGI. The CDR3 length is 13 residues. Trimming removed 6 bases from V and 9 bases from J, with 12 bases in between.

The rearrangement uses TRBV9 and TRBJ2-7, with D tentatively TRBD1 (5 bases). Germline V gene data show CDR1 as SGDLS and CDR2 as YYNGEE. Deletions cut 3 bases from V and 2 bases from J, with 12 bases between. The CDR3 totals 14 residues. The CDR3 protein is CASSARQSPYEQYF. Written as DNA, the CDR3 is TGTGCCAGCAGCGCCCGACAGTCACCCTACGAGCAGTACTTC.

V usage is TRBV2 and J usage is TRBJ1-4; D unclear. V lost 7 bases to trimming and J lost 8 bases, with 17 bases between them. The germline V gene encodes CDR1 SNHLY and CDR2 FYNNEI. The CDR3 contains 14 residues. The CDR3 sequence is CASKLSISGEKLFF. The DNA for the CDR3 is TGTGCCAGCAAACTAAGTATATCGGGAGAAAAACTGTTTTTT.

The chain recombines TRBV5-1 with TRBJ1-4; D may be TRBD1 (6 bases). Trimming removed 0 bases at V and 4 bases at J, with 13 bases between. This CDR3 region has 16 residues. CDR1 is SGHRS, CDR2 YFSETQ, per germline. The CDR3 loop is CASSLVAGARNEKLFF. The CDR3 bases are TGCGCCAGCAGCTTGGTTGCGGGGGCGCGTAATGAAAAACTGTTTTTT.

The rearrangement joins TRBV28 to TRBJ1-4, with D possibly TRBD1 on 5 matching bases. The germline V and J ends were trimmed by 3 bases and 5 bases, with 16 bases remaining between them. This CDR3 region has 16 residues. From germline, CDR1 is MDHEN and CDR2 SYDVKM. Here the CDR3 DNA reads TGTGCCAGCAGTTTTCTCGTGGGGGGAAGGAATGAAAAACTGTTTTTT. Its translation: CASSFLVGGRNEKLFF.

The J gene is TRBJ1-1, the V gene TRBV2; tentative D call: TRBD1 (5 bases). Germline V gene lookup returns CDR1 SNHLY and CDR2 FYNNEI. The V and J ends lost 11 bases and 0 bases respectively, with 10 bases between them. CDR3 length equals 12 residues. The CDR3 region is CAGGSMNTEAFF. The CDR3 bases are TGTGCCGGGGGGAGTATGAACACTGAAGCTTTCTTT.

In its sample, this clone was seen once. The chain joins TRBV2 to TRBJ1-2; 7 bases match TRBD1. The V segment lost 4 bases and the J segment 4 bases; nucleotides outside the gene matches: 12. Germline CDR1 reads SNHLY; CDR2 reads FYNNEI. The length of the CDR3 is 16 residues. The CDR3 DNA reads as TGTGCCAGCAGTGCCCCTTGGGGGACAGCCACCTATGGCTACACCTTC. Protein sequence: CASSAPWGTATYGYTF.

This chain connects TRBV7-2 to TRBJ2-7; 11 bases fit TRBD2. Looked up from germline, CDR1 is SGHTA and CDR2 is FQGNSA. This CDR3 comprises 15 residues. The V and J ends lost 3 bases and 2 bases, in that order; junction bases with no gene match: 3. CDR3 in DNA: TGTGCCAGCAGCTTTACTAGCGGGGGCCCCTACGAGCAGTACTTC. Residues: CASSFTSGGPYEQYF.

The CDR3 DNA follows: TGTGCCAGCAGTACAGGGGACAGAAGGGCAACAGAGACCCAGTACTTC. The encoded protein is CASSTGDRRATETQYF. The chain employs TRBV6-6 and TRBJ2-5; 7 bases match TRBD1. Germline CDR1 and CDR2: MNHNY and SVGAGI (reference sequence). The CDR3 is 16 amino acids. The V segment lost 5 bases and the J segment 4 bases; nucleotides outside the gene matches: 13.

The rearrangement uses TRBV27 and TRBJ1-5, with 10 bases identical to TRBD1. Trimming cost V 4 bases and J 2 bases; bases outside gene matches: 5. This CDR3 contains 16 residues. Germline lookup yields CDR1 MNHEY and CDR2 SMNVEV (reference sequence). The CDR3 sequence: CASSSRTGGGNQPQHF. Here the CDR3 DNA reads TGTGCCAGCAGTTCCCGGACAGGGGGTGGCAATCAGCCCCAGCATTTT.

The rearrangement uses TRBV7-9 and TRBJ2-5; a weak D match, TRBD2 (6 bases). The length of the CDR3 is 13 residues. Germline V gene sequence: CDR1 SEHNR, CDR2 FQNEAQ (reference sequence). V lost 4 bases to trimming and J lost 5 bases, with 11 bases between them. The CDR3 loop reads CASSSAGSETQYF. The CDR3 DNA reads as TGTGCCAGCAGCTCCGCGGGGTCGGAGACCCAGTACTTC.

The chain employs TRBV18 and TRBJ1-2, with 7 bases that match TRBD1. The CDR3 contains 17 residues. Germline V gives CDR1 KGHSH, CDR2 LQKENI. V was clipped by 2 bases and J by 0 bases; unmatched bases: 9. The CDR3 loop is CASSPTKGGSSNYGYTF. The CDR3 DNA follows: TGTGCCAGCTCACCAACAAAAGGGGGCTCCTCTAACTATGGCTACACCTTC.

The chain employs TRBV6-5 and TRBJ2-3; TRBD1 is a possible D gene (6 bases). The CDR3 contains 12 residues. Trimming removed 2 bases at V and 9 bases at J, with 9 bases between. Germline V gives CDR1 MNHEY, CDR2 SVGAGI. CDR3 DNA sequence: TGTGCCAGCAGTTACCCCCAGGGGACGCAGTATTTT. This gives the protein CASSYPQGTQYF.

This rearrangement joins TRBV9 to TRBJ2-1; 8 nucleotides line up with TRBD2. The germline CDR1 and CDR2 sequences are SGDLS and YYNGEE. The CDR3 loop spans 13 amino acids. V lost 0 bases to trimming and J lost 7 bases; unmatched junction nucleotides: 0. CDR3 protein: CASSVAGGNEQFF. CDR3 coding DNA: TGTGCCAGCAGCGTAGCGGGAGGGAATGAGCAGTTCTTC.

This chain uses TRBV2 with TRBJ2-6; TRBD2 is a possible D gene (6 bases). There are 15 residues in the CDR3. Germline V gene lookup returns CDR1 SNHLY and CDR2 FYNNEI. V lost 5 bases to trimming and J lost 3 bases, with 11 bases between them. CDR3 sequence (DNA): TGTGCCAGCAGTTGGACGGGGGATGGGGCCAACGTCCTGACTTTC. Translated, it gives CASSWTGDGANVLTF.

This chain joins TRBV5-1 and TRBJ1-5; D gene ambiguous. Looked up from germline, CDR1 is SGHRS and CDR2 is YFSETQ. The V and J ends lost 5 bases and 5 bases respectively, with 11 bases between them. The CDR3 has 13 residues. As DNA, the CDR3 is TGCGCCAGCAGATGGCAGGCTTATCAGCCCCAGCATTTT. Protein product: CASRWQAYQPQHF.

The CDR3, as DNA: TGTGCCAGCAGACCGGGGGGGGGCAATCAGCCCCAGCATTTT. This codes for CASRPGGGNQPQHF. J is TRBJ1-5 and V is TRBV28; weak D call: TRBD1 (5 bases). Trimming pared 6 bases from V and 2 bases from J, leaving 11 bases between. The CDR3 has 14 residues. Germline CDR1 and CDR2: MDHEN and SYDVKM.

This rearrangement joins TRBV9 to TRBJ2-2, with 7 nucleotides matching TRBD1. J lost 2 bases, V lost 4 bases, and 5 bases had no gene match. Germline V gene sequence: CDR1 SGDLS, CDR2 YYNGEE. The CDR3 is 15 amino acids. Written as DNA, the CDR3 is TGTGCCAGCAGCCGACAGGGATATAACACCGGGGAGCTGTTTTTT. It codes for CASSRQGYNTGELFF. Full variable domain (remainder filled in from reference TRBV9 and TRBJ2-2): DSGVTQTPKHLITATGQRVTLRCSPRSGDLSVYWYQQSLDQGLQFLIQYYNGEERAKGNILERFSAQQFPDLHSELNLSSLELGDSALYFCASSRQGYNTGELFFGEGSRLTVL.

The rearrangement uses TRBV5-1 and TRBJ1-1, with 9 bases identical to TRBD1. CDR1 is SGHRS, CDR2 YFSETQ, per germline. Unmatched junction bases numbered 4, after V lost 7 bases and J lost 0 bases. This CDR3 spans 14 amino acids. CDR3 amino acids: CASGGQGMNTEAFF. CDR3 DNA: TGCGCCAGCGGGGGACAGGGCATGAACACTGAAGCTTTCTTT.

CDR3 loop: CSASRFREGTEAFF. The CDR3 DNA sequence: TGCAGTGCTAGTAGGTTCAGGGAGGGCACTGAAGCTTTCTTT. The chain combines TRBV20-1 with TRBJ1-1; possible D gene TRBD1, 5 bases. CDR1 and CDR2 (germline): DFQATT, SNEGSKA (reference sequence). Trimming removed 3 bases from V and 4 bases from J, with 15 bases in between. The CDR3 sequence is 14 residues long.

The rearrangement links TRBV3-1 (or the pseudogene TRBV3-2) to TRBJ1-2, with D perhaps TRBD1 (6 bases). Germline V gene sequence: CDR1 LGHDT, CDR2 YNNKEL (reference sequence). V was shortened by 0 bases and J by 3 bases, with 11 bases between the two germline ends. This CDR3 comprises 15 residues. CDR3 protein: CASSQDTGQYYGYTF. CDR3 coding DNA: TGTGCCAGCAGCCAAGATACAGGGCAGTACTATGGCTACACCTTC.

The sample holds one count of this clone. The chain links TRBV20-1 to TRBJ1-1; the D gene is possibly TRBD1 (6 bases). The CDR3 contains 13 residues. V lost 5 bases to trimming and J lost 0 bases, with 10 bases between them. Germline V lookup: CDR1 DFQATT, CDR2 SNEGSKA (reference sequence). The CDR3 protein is CSACGTMNTEAFF. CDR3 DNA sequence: TGCAGTGCTTGTGGGACAATGAACACTGAAGCTTTCTTT.

In DNA form, the CDR3 reads TGTGCCAGCAGCTTCGCCGGGACAGGGGTTTCACCCCTCCACTTT. Encoded protein: CASSFAGTGVSPLHF. V usage is TRBV11-2 and J usage is TRBJ1-6, with 10 positions matching TRBD1. Germline V gene data show CDR1 as SGHAT and CDR2 as FQNNGV. The CDR3 covers 15 residues. J gave up 9 bases and V 3 bases, and 5 bases lay outside the gene matches.